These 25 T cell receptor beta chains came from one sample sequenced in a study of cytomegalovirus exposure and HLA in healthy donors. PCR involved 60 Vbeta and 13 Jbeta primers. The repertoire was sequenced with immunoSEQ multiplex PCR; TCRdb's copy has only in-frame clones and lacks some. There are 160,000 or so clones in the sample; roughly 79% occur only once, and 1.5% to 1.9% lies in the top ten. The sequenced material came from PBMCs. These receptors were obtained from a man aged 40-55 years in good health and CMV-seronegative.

CDR3 nucleotide sequence: TGTGCCAGCAGCCTCCTCACAGGGGGCGTACGTGAGCAGTTCTTC. Protein product: CASSLLTGGVREQFF. This chain uses TRBV13 with TRBJ2-1; 9 nucleotides match TRBD1. Unmatched junction bases numbered 11, after V lost 5 bases and J lost 9 bases. This CDR3 is built from 15 residues. The germline gives CDR1 PRHDT, CDR2 FYEKMQ (reference sequence).

The DNA for the CDR3 is TGTGCCAGCAGTTCGAATAGGGGGCTAGGCGAGCAGTACTTC. This translates into CASSSNRGLGEQYF. The chain has TRBV28 and TRBJ2-7; 7 bases are shared with TRBD1. Trimming at V came to 4 bases and at J to 6 bases, leaving 9 bases not matched to a gene. In germline, CDR1 is MDHEN, CDR2 SYDVKM. The CDR3 loop spans 14 amino acids.

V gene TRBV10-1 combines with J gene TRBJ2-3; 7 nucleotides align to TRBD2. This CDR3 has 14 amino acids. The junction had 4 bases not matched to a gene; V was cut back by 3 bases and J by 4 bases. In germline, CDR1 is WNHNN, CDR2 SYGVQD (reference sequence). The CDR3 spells CASSDGGSADTQYF. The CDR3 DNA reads TGCGCCAGCAGTGACGGCGGGAGCGCAGATACGCAGTATTTT.

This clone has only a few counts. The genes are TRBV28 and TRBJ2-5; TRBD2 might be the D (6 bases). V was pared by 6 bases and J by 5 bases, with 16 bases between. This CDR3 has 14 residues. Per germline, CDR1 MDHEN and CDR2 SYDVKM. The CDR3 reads CASSPRTIGETQYF. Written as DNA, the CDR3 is TGTGCCAGCAGCCCGAGGACTATTGGCGAGACCCAGTACTTC.

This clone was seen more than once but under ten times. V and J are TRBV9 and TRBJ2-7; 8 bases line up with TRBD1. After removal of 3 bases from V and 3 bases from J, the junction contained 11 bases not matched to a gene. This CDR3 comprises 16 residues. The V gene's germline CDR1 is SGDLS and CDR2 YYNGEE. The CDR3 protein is CASSANDRGEDYEQYF. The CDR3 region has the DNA TGTGCCAGCAGCGCCAACGACAGGGGTGAGGACTACGAGCAGTACTTC. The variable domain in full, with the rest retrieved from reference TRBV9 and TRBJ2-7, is DSGVTQTPKHLITATGQRVTLRCSPRSGDLSVYWYQQSLDQGLQFLIQYYNGEERAKGNILERFSAQQFPDLHSELNLSSLELGDSALYFCASSANDRGEDYEQYFGPGTRLTVT.

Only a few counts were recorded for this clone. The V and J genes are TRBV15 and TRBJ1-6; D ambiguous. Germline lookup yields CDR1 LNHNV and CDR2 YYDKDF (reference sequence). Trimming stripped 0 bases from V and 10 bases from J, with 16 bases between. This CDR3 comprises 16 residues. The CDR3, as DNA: TGTGCCACCAGCAGAGATAGCATAGGTTCTGGCTCACCCCTCCACTTT. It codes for CATSRDSIGSGSPLHF.

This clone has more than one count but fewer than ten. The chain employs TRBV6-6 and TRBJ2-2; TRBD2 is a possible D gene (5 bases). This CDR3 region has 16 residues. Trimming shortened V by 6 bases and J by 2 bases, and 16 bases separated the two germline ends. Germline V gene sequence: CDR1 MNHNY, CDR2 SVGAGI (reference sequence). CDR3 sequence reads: CASRSTGKLNTGELFF. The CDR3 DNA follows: TGTGCCAGCAGGTCGACGGGGAAGTTAAACACCGGGGAGCTGTTTTTT.

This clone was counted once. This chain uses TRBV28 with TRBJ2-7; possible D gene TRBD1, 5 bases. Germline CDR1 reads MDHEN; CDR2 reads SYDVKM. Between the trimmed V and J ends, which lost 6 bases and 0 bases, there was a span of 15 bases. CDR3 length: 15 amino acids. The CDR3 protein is CASSRYRRSSYEQYF. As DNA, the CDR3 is TGTGCCAGCAGCCGTTACAGGCGGAGCTCCTACGAGCAGTACTTC. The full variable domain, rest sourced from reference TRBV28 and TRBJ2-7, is DVKVTQSSRYLVKRTGEKVFLECVQDMDHENMFWYRQDPGLGLRLIYFSYDVKMKEKGDIPEGYSVSREKKERFSLILESASTNQTSMYLCASSRYRRSSYEQYFGPGTRLTVT.

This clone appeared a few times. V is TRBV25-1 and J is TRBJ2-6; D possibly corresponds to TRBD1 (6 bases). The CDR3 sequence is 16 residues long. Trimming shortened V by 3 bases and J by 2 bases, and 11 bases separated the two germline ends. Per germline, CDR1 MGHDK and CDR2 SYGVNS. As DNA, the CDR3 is TGTGCCAGCAGTGACCTCGACAGGACTGGGGCCAACGTCCTGACTTTC. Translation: CASSDLDRTGANVLTF. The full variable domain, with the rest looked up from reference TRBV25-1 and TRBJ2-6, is EADIYQTPRYLVIGTGKKITLECSQTMGHDKMYWYQQDPGMELHLIHYSYGVNSTEKGDLSSESTVSRIRTEHFPLTLESARPSHTSQYLCASSDLDRTGANVLTFGAGSRLTVL.

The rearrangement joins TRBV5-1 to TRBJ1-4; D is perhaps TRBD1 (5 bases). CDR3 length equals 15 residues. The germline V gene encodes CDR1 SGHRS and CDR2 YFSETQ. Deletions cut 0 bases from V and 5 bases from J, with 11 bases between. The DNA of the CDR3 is TGCGCCAGCAGCTTGGCCACTTCAGGGAATGAAAAACTGTTTTTT. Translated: CASSLATSGNEKLFF.

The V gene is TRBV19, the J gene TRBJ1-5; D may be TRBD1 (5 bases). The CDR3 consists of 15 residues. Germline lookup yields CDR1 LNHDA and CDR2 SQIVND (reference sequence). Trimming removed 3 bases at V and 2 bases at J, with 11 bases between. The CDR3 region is CASSIPGEGNQPQHF. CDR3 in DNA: TGTGCCAGTAGTATCCCGGGGGAGGGCAATCAGCCCCAGCATTTT.

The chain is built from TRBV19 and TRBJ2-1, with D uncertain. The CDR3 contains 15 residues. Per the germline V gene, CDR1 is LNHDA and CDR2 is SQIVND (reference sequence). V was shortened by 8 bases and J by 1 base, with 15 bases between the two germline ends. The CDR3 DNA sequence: TGTGCCAGTTCCCCCCGAGTTTGGTCCTACAATGAGCAGTTCTTC. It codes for CASSPRVWSYNEQFF.

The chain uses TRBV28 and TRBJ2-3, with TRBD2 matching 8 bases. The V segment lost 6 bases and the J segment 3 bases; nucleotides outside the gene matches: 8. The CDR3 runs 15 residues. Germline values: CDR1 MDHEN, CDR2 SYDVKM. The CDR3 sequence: CASSREAGGTDTQYF. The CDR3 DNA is TGTGCCAGCAGCCGAGAGGCGGGAGGTACAGATACGCAGTATTTT.

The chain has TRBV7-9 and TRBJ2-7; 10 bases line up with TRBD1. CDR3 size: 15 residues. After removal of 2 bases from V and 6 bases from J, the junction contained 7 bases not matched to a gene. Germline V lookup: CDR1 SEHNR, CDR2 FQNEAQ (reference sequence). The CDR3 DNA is TGTGCCAGCAGCTTAAGGGGACAGGGGTTTACCGAGCAGTACTTC. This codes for CASSLRGQGFTEQYF. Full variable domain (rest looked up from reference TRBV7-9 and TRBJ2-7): DTGVSQNPRHKITKRGQNVTFRCDPISEHNRLYWYRQTLGQGPEFLTYFQNEAQLEKSRLLSDRFSAERPKGSFSTLEIQRTEQGDSAMYLCASSLRGQGFTEQYFGPGTRLTVT.

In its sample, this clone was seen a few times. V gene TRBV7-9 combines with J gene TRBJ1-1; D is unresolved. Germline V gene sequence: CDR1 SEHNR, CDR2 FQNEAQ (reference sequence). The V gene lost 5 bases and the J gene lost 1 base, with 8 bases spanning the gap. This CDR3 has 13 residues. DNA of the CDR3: TGTGCCAGCAGCCCCCGAGGGAACACTGAAGCTTTCTTT. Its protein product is CASSPRGNTEAFF.

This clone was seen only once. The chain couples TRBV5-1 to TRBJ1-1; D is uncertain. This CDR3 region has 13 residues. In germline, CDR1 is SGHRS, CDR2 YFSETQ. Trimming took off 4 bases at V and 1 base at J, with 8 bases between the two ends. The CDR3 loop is CASSQTTNTEAFF. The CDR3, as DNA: TGCGCCAGCAGCCAAACTACGAACACTGAAGCTTTCTTT.

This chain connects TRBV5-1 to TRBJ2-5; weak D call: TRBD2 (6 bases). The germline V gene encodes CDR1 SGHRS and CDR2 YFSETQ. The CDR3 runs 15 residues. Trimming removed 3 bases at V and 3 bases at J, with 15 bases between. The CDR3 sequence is CASSSVRRAEETQYF. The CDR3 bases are TGCGCCAGCAGCTCGGTACGGAGGGCCGAAGAGACCCAGTACTTC.

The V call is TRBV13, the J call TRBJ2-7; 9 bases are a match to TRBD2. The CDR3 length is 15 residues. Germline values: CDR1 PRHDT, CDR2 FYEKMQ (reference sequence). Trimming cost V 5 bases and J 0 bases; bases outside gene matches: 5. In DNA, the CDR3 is TGTGCCAGCAGCCTGGGACTAGCTAGCTCCTACGAGCAGTACGTC. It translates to CASSLGLASSYEQYV.

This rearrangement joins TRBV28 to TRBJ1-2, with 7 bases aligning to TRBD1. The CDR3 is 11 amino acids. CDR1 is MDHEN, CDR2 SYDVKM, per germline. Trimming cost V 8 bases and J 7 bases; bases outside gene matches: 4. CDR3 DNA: TGTGCCAGCCGTGCAGGGGGTGGCTACACCTTC. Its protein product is CASRAGGGYTF.

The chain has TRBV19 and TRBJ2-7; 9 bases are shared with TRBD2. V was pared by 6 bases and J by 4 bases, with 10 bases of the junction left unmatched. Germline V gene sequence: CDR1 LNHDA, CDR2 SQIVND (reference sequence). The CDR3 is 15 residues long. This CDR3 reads CASRGIGAGGYEQYF. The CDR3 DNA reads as TGTGCCAGTAGGGGGATAGGAGCGGGAGGTTACGAGCAGTACTTC. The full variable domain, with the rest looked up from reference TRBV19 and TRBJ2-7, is DGGITQSPKYLFRKEGQNVTLSCEQNLNHDAMYWYRQDPGQGLRLIYYSQIVNDFQKGDIAEGYSVSREKKESFPLTVTSAQKNPTAFYLCASRGIGAGGYEQYFGPGTRLTVT.

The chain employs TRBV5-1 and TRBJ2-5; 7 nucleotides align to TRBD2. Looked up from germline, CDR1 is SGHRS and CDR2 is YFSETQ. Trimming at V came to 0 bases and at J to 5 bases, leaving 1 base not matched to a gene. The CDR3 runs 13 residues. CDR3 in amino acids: CASSLVLAETQYF. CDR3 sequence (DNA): TGCGCCAGCAGCTTGGTACTAGCGGAGACCCAGTACTTC.

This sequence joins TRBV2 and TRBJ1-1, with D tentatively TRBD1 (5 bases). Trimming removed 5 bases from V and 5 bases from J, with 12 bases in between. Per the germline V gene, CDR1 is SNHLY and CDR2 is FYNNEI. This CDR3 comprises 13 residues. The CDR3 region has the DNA TGTGCCAGCAGTCTCAGGGAGGGAACTGAAGCTTTCTTT. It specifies CASSLREGTEAFF.

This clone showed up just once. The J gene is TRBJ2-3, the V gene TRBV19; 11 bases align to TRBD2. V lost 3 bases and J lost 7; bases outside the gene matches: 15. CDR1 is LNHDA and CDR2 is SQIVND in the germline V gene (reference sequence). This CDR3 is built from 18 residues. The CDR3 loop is CASSIQSPTSGATNTQYF. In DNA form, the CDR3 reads TGTGCCAGTAGTATTCAATCCCCGACTAGCGGGGCCACGAATACGCAGTATTTT.

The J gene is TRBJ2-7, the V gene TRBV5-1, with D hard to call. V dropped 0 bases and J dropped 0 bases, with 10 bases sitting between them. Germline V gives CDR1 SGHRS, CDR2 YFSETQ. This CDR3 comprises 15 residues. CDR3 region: CASSLAGQSSYEQYF. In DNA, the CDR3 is TGCGCCAGCAGCTTGGCAGGCCAGAGCTCCTACGAGCAGTACTTC.

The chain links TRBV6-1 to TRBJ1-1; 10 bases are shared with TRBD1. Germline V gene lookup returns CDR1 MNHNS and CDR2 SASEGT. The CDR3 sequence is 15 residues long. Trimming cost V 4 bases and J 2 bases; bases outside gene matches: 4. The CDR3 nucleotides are TGTGCCAGCAGTGGGGAGACAGGGGGCAACACTGAAGCTTTCTTT. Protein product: CASSGETGGNTEAFF.